This TCR beta chain stems from a study of cytomegalovirus exposure and HLA in healthy donors. General study findings and limits: Investigators reported some 150 TCR beta chains as tied to cytomegalovirus.

This clone occurred once. Its antigen is unidentified. The germline V gene encodes CDR1 MDHEN and CDR2 SYDVKM. This CDR3 contains 17 residues. After removal of 6 bases from V and 0 bases from J, the junction contained 14 bases not matched to a gene. The repertoire was sequenced with immunoSEQ multiplex PCR; TCRdb's copy has only in-frame clones and lacks some. There are some 250,000 clones in the sample; nearly 90% occur only once, and roughly 0.38% lies in the top ten. The sample comprised PBMCs. This chain joins TRBV28 and TRBJ2-7, with TRBD1 matching over 7 bases. The clonotype originates from a woman under 30 in good health and CMV-seronegative. CDR3 bases: TGTGCCAGCAGACCAGCTAACAGGGACAGTAGCTCCTACGAGCAGTACTTC. Amino acid sequence: CASRPANRDSSSYEQYF.